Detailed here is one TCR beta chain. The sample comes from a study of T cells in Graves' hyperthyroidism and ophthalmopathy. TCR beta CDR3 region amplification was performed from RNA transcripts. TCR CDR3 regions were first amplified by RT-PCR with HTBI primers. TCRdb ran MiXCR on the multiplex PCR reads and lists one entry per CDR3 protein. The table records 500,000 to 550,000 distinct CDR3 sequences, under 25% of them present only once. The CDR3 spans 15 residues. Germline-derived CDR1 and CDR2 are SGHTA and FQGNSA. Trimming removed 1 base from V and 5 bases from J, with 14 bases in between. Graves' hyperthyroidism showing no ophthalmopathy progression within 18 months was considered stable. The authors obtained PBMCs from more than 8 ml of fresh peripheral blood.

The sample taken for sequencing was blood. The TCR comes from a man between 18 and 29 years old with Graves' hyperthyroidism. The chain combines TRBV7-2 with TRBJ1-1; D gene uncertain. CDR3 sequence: CASSLGVRGGTEAFF. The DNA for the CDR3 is TGTGCCAGCAGCTTAGGTGTTCGGGGAGGTACTGAAGCTTTCTTT.